This TCR beta chain was sequenced in a study of T cells in Graves' hyperthyroidism and ophthalmopathy. V lost 8 bases and J lost 4, with 15 bases in between. Germline V gene lookup returns CDR1 LNHDA and CDR2 SQIVND (reference sequence). This CDR3 comprises 15 residues. Authors of the study amplified TCR beta CDR3 regions from RNA transcripts. First-round RT-PCR targeting the TCR CDR3 was performed with the HTBI primer set. TCRdb reanalysed the multiplex PCR reads using MiXCR and keeps one entry per CDR3 protein. The sample has over 650,000 distinct CDR3 sequences; roughly 15% are singletons. Using about 10 ml of fresh peripheral blood, PBMCs were prepared. This clonotype has just a few counts.

Sequenced: blood. The genes are TRBV19 and TRBJ1-6; tentatively, D is TRBD1 (5 bases). The receptor was derived from a man aged 18 to 35 with Graves' hyperthyroidism. The CDR3 reads CASRPRGIYNSPLHF. The CDR3 DNA follows: TGTGCCAGTCGTCCCCGGGGGATTTATAATTCACCCCTCCACTTT.